The clone carrying this T cell receptor (beta chain) was seen once. The CDR3 extends over 12 amino acids. Trimming left V 2 bases short and J 6 bases short, with 5 bases between. Per the germline V gene, CDR1 is GTSNPN and CDR2 is SVGIG (reference sequence). This sample is drawn from a study of blood T cell repertoires in COVID-19. The data were produced by immunoSEQ multiplex PCR, yet TCRdb's version contains in-frame clones alone and is incomplete. In the table there are about 310,000 clones, about nine tenths of which are singletons. Sequenced sample: PBMCs or T cells enriched from blood (not recorded which). This chain joins TRBV30 and TRBJ1-6; D is undetermined. This TCR derives from a woman in her thirties or forties who had recovered from COVID-19. The CDR3 here is CAWSRGNSPLHF. The CDR3 DNA reads as TGTGCCTGGAGTCGCGGTAATTCACCCCTCCACTTT. Variable domain in full (rest from reference TRBV30 and TRBJ1-6): SQTIHQWPATLVQPVGSPLSLECTVEGTSNPNLYWYRQAAGRGLQLLFYSVGIGQISSEVPQNLSASRPQDRQFILSSKKLLLSDSGFYLCAWSRGNSPLHFGNGTRLTVT.